This T cell receptor (beta chain) was documented in a study of tumor-infiltrating lymphocytes in primary liver carcinoma. Overall study findings and caveats: Roughly 7.5-25% of top clones, and no more, occurred in all five tumor regions.

Without any cell sorting, about 20-31 mg of bulk tissue yielded co-extracted RNA and DNA. A remark on this clonotype: What it binds is unknown. A junction boundary mismatches the germline segment, possibly from a read error.

A constant-region primer served to make TCR beta cDNA from about 500 ng total RNA. ARM-PCR was slightly modified, and three nested multiplex PCR rounds with it gave rise to the TCR beta libraries. In the first two PCR rounds, TRBV1-TRBV30 forward primers were paired with a C-beta reverse primer, and each round lasted approximately 9 cycles. TCRdb ran MiXCR on the multiplex PCR reads and lists one entry per CDR3 protein. The sample records 100,000 or so distinct CDR3 sequences, about 70% being singletons. In germline, CDR1 is MNHEY, CDR2 SVGAGI. The CDR3 spans 14 residues. The V and J genes are TRBV6-5 and TRBJ2-3; D ambiguous. The specimen sequenced was liver tumor tissue from sampling region 5. Subset reported: tumor region T5, tumor centre. This TCR came from a woman aged 55-69 years with primary liver carcinoma and hepatitis B virus infection. The CDR3 sequence is CAISYVSGTDTQYF. CDR3 nucleotides: TGTGCCATCAGTTATGTGTCCGGTACAGATACGCAGTATTTT.